This TCR beta chain was sequenced for a study of identical twins. Findings and limits, study-wide: The study reached conclusions through statistical analysis that was cross-sectional, not following the same donors. The study found excess low generation probability among twin-shared out-of-frame alpha sequences. Zero-insertion results could be subject to partial confounding by invariant MAIT and iNKT cells. Cord blood's abundant beta clonotypes had fewer insertions, unlike memory repertoires.

Notes on this clonotype: Its specificity is not known. One junction end does not reproduce the germline sequence, and a read error may be involved.

Using its own MiXCR run on the 5' RACE reads, TCRdb lists one record per CDR3 protein. The table shows some 96,000 distinct CDR3 sequences, with 5.9% occurring only once. The TCR sequence derives from a woman aged 45 to 65 in good health. What was sequenced was memory T cells sorted from blood.

The CDR3 here is CASRPQSNTEAFF. The CDR3 region has the DNA TGCGCCAGCAGACCACAGTCGAACACTGAGGCTTTCTTT. The chain employs TRBV4-1 and TRBJ1-1; D is unclear. This CDR3 is 13 amino acids long. Per the germline V gene, CDR1 is MGHRA and CDR2 is YSYEKL.